A single T cell receptor (beta chain) is shown here with its context. Its antigen remains unidentified. V was clipped by 0 bases and J by 6 bases, with 4 bases between them. Germline loops: CDR1 DFQATT, CDR2 SNEGSKA (reference sequence). The CDR3 length is 11 residues. The sample originates from a study of blood T cells in healthy people across ages. Study-wide results and limits: Long-lived donors exceeded aged donors in naive CD4+ cells and diversity. Significant beta diversity loss was already apparent by age 40, declining roughly linearly. Diversity estimated from one million T cells was considered an underestimate.

Using a J-beta primer mix together with a sample-barcoded 5' primer, a second PCR was run for roughly 6 to 11 cycles. Per-sample output comprised a minimum of 2.5 million paired-end reads containing CDR3. MiXCR, applied by TCRdb to the 5' RACE reads, yields one record per CDR3 protein. The data hold some 900,000 distinct CDR3 sequences, with roughly 48% observed a single time. Source material: blood. This receptor was taken from a man aged 25 to 40 in good health. This rearrangement joins TRBV20-1 to TRBJ2-3; D call uncertain. CDR3 protein: CSARDHDTQYF. The CDR3 nucleotides are TGCAGTGCTAGAGACCACGATACGCAGTATTTT.